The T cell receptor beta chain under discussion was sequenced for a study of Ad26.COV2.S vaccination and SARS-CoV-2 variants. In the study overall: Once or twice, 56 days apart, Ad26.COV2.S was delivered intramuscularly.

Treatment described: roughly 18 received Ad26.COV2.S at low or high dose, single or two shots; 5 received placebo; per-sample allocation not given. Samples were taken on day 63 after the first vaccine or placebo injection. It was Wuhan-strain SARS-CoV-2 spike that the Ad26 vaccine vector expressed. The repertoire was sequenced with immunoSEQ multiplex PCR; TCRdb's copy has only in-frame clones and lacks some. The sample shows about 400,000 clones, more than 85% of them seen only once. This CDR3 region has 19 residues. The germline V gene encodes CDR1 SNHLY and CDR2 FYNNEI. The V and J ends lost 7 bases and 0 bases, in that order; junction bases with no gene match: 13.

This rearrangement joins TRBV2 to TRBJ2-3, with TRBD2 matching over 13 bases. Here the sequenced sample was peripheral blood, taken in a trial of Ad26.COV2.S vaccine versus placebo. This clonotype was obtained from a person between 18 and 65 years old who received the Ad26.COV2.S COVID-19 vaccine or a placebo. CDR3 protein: CASTTGLAGAWDSTDTQYF. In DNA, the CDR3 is TGTGCCAGCACCACCGGACTAGCGGGGGCCTGGGATAGCACAGATACGCAGTATTTT.